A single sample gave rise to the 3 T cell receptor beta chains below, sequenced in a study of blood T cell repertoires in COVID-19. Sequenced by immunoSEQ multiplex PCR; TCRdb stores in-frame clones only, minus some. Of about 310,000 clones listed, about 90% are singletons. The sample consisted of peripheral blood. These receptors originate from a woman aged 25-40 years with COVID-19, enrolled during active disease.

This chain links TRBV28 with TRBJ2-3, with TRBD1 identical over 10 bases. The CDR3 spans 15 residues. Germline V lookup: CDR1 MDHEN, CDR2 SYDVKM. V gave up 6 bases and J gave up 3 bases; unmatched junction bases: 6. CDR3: CASSSGTGVTDTQYF. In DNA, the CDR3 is TGTGCCAGCAGCTCCGGGACAGGGGTGACAGATACGCAGTATTTT.

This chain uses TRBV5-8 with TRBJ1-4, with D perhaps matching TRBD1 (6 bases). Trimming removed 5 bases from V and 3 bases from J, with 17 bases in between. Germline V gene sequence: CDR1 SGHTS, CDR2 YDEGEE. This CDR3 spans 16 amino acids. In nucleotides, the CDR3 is TGTGCCAGCAGGCTACAGGGACTAATCCCTAATGAAAAACTGTTTTTT. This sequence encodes CASRLQGLIPNEKLFF.

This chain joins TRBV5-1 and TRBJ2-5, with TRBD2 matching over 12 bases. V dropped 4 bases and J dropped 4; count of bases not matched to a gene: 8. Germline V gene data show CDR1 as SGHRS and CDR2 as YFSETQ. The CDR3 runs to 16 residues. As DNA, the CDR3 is TGCGCCAGCAGCATCCTGACTAGCGGGAGCGGAGAGACCCAGTACTTC. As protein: CASSILTSGSGETQYF.